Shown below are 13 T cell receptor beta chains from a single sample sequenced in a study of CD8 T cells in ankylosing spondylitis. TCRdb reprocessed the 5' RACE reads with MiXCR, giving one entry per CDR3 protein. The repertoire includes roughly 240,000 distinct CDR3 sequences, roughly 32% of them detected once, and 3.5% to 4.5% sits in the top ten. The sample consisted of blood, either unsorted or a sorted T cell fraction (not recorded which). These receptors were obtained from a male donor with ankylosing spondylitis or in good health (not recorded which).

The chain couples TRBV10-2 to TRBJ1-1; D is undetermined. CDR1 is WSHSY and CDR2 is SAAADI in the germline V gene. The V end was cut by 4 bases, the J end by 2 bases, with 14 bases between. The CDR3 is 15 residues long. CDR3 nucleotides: TGCGCCAGCAGTGGCGTAGCGGCTTTCAACACTGAAGCTTTCTTT. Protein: CASSGVAAFNTEAFF.

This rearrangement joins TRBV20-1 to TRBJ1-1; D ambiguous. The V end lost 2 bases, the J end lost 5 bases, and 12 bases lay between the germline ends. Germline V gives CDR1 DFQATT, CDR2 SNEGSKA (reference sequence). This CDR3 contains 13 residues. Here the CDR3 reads CSARLLGGTEAFF. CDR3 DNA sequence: TGCAGTGCTAGATTACTCGGAGGGACTGAAGCTTTCTTT.

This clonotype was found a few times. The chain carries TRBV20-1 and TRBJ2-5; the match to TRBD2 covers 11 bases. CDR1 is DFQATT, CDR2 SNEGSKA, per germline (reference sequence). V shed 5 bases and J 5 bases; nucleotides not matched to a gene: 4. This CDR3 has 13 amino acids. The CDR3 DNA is TGCAGTGCTCCGACTAGCGGGGTCGAGACCCAGTACTTC. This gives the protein CSAPTSGVETQYF.

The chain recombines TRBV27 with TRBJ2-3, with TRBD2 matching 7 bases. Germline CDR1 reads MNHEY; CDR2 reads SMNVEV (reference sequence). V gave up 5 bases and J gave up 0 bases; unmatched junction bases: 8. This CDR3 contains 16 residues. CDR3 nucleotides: TGTGCCAGCAGTATAAAGCGGGACTTTAGCACAGATACGCAGTATTTT. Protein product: CASSIKRDFSTDTQYF.

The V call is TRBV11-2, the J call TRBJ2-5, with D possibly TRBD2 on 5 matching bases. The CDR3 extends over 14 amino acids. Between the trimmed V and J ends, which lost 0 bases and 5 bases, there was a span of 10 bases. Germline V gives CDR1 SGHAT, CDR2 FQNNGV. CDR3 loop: CASSLDRGGETQYF. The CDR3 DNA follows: TGTGCCAGCAGCTTAGATCGGGGTGGGGAGACCCAGTACTTC.

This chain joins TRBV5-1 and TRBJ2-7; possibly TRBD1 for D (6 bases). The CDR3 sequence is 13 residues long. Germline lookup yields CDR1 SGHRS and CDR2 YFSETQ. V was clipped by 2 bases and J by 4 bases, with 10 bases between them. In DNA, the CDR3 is TGCGCCAGCAGCTTCGCGACAGGATACGAGCAGTACTTC. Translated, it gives CASSFATGYEQYF.

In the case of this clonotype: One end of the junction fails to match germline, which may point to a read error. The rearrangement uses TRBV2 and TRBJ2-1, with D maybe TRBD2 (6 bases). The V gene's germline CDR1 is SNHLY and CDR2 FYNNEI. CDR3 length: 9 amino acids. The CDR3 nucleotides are TGTGCCAGCAGTGGGAGGGTTGTGTTC. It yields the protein CASSGRVVF.

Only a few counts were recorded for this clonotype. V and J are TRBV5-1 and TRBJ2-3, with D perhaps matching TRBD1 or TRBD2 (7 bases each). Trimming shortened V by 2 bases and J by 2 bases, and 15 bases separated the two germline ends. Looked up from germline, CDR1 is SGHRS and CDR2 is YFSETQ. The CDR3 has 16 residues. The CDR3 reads CASSFSTGDYTDTQYF. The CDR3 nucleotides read TGCGCCAGCAGCTTTTCTACAGGGGACTACACAGATACGCAGTATTTT.

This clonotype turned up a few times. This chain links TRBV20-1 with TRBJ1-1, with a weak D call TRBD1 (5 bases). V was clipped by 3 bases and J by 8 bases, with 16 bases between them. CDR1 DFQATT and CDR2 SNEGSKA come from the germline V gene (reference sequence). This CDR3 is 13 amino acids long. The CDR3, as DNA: TGCAGTGCTAGTAGGGCAGGGCGTCGGGAAGCTTTCTTT. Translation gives CSASRAGRREAFF.

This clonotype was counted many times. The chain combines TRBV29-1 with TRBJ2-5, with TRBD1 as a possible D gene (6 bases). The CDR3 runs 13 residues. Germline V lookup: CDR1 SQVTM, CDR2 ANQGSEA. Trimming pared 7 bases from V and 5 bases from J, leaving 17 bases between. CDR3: CSAKQGVGETQYF. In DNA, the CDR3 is TGCAGCGCCAAACAGGGAGTCGGCGAGACCCAGTACTTC.

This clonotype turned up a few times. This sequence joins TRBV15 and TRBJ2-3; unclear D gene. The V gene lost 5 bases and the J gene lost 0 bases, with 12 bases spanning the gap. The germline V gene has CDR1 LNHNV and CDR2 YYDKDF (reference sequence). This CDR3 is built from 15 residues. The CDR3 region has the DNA TGTGCCACCAGCTTTTCTTCCCTCAGCACAGATACGCAGTATTTT. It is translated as CATSFSSLSTDTQYF.

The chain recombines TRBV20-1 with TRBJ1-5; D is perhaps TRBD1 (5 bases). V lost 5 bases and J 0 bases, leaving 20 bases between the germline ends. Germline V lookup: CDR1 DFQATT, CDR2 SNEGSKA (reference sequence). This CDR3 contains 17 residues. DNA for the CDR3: TGCAGTGCTGGGTCCGCGGGGGACGGGGATAGCAATCAGCCCCAGCATTTT. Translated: CSAGSAGDGDSNQPQHF.

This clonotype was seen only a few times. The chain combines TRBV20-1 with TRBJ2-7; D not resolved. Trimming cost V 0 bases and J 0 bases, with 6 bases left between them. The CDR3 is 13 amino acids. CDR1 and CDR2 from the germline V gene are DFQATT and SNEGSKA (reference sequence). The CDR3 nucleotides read TGCAGTGCTAGAGATGTCGTCTCCTACGAGCAGTACTTC. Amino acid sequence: CSARDVVSYEQYF.